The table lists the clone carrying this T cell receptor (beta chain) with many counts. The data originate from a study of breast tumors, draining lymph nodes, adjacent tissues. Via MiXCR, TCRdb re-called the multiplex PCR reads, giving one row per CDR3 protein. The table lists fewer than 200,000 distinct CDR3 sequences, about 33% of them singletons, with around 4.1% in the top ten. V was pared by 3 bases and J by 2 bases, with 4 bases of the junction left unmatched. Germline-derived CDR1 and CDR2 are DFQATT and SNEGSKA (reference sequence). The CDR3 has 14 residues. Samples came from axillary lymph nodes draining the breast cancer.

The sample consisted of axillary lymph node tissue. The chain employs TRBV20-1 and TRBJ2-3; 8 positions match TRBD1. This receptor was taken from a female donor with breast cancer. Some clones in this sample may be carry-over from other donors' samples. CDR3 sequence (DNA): TGCAGTGCTAGGGACAGGGCCTACACAGATACGCAGTATTTT. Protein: CSARDRAYTDTQYF.